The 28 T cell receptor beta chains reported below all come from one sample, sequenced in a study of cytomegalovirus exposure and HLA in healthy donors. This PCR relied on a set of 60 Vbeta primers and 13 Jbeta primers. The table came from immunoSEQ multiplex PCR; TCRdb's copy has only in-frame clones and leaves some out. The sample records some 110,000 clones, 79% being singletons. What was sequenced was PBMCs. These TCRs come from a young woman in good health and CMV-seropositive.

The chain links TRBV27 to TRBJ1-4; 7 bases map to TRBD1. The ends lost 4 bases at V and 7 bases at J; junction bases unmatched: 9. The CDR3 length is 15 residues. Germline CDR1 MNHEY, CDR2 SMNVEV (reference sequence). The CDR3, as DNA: TGTGCCAGCAGTTCAACAGGGGCCAGGGGTGAAAAACTGTTTTTT. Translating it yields CASSSTGARGEKLFF.

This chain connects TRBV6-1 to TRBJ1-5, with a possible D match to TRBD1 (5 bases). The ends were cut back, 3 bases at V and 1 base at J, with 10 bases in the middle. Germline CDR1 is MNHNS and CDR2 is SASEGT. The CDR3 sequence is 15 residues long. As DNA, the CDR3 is TGTGCCAGCAGTGAGTGGGGGGTAAGCAATCAGCCCCAGCATTTT. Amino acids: CASSEWGVSNQPQHF.

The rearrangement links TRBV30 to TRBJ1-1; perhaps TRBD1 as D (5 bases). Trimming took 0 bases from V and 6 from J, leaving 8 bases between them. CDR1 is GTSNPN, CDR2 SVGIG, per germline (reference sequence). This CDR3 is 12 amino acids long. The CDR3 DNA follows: TGTGCCTGGAGTGTACGGGGGTCTGAAGCTTTCTTT. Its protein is CAWSVRGSEAFF.

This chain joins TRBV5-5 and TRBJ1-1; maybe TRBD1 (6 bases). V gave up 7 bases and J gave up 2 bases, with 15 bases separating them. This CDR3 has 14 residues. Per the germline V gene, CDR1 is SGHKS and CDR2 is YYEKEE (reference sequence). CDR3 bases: TGTGCCAGCCGGAGCTGGACAGAAAACACTGAAGCTTTCTTT. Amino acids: CASRSWTENTEAFF. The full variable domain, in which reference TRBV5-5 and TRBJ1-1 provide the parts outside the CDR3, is DAGVTQSPTHLIKTRGQQVTLRCSPISGHKSVSWYQQVLGQGPQFIFQYYEKEERGRGNFPDRFSARQFPNYSSELNVNALLLGDSALYLCASRSWTENTEAFFGQGTRLTVV.

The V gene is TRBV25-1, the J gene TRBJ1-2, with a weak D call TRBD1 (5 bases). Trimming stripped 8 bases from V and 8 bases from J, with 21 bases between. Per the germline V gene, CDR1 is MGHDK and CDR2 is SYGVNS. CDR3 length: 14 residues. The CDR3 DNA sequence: TGTGCCAGCTTCCGGGACTCATCACACACCGGCTACACCTTC. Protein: CASFRDSSHTGYTF.

The CDR3 DNA sequence: TGCGCCAGCGCGCTAGCGGGAGGGCAGGAGGAGACCCAGTACTTC. Its protein product is CASALAGGQEETQYF. The chain carries TRBV5-1 and TRBJ2-5; 12 nucleotides line up with TRBD2. Germline V lookup: CDR1 SGHRS, CDR2 YFSETQ. CDR3 length: 15 residues. V shed 7 bases, J shed 5 bases, and the junction held 9 bases outside the gene matches. Full variable domain (missing parts from reference TRBV5-1 and TRBJ2-5): KAGVTQTPRYLIKTRGQQVTLSCSPISGHRSVSWYQQTPGQGLQFLFEYFSETQRNKGNFPGRFSGRQFSNSRSEMNVSTLELGDSALYLCASALAGGQEETQYFGPGTRLLVL.

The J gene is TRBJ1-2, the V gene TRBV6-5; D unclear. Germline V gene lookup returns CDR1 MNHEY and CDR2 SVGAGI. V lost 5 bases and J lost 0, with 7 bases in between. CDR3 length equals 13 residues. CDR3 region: CASSPVSNYGYTF. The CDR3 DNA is TGTGCCAGCAGTCCAGTATCTAACTATGGCTACACCTTC.

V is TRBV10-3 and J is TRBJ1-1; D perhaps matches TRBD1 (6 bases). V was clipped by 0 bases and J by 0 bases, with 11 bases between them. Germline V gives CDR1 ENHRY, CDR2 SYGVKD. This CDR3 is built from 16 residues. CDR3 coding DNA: TGTGCCATCAGTGAGTCGGGCGGACAGTTGAACACTGAAGCTTTCTTT. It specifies CAISESGGQLNTEAFF.

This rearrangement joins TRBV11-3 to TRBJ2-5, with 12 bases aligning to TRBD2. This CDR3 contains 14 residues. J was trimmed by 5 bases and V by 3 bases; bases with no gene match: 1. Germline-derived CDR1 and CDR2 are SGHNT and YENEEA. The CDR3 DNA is TGTGCCAGCAGCTTCCTAGCGGGAGGGGAGACCCAGTACTTC. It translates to CASSFLAGGETQYF.

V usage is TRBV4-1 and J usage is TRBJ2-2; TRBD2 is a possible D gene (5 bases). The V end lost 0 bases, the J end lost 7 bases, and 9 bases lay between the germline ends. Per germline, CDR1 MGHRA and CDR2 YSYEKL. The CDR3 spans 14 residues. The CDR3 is CASSQEGRNGELFF. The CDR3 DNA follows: TGCGCCAGCAGCCAAGAAGGGAGAAACGGGGAGCTGTTTTTT.

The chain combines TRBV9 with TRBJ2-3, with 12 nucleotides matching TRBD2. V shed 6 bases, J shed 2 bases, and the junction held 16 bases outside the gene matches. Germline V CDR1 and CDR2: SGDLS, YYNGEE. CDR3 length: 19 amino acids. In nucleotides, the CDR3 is TGTGCCAGCACCGGAAGTGTGGCTAGCGGGAGGGCCGTCACAGATACGCAGTATTTT. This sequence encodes CASTGSVASGRAVTDTQYF.

CDR3 region: CASSLPLGTQYF. Here the CDR3 DNA reads TGTGCCAGCAGTTTACCTCTCGGTACGCAGTATTTT. The chain uses TRBV27 and TRBJ2-3; unclear D gene. Germline V gene data show CDR1 as MNHEY and CDR2 as SMNVEV (reference sequence). V shed 2 bases and J shed 8 bases, with 8 bases lying between them. The CDR3 runs to 12 residues.

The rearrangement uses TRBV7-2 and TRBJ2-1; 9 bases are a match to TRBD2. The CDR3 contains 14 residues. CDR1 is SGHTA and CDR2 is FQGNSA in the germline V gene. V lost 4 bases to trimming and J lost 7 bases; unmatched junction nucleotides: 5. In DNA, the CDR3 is TGTGCCAGCAGCTCTGGACTAGCGAAGAATGAGCAGTTCTTC. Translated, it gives CASSSGLAKNEQFF.

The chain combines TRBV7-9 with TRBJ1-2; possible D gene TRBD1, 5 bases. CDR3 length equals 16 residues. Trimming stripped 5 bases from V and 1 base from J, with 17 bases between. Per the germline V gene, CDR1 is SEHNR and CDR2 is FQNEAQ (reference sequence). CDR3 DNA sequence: TGTGCCAGCAGCCTCGGGGGGGGTAGGGATAACTATGGCTACACCTTC. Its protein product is CASSLGGGRDNYGYTF. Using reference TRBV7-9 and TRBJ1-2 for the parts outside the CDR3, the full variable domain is DTGVSQNPRHKITKRGQNVTFRCDPISEHNRLYWYRQTLGQGPEFLTYFQNEAQLEKSRLLSDRFSAERPKGSFSTLEIQRTEQGDSAMYLCASSLGGGRDNYGYTFGSGTRLTVV.

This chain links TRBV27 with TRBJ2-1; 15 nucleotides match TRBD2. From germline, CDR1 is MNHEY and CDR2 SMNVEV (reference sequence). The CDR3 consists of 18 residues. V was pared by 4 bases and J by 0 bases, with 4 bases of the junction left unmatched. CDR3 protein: CASSWGTSGGISYNEQFF. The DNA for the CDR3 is TGTGCCAGCAGTTGGGGGACTAGCGGGGGGATCTCCTACAATGAGCAGTTCTTC.

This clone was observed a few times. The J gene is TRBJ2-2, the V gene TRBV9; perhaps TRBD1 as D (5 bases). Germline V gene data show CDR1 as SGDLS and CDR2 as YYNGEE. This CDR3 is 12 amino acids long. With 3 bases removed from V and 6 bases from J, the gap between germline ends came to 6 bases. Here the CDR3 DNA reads TGTGCCAGCAGCGCCAGGGCCGGGGAGCTGTTTTTT. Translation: CASSARAGELFF.

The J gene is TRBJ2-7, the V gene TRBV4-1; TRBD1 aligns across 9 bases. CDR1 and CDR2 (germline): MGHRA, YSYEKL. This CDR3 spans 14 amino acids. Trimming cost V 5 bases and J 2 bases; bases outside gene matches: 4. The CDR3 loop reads CASSATGGPYEQYF. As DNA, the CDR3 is TGCGCCAGCAGCGCGACAGGGGGGCCCTACGAGCAGTACTTC.

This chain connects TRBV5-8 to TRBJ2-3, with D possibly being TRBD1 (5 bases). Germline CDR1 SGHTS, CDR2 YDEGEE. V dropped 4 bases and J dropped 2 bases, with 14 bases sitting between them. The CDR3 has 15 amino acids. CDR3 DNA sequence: TGTGCCAGCAGCATCGAGCAGGGCCACACAGATACGCAGTATTTT. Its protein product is CASSIEQGHTDTQYF.

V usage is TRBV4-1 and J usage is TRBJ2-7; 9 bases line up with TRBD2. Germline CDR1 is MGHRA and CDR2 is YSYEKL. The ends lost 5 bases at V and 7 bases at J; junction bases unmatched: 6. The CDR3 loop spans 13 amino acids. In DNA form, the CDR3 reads TGCGCCAGCAGCTGGCTAGCGGGACGGGAGCAGTACTTC. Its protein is CASSWLAGREQYF.

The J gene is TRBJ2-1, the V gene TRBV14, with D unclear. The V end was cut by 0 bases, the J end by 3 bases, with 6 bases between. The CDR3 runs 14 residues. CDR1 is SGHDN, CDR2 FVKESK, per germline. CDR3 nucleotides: TGTGCCAGCAGCCAAGAAAACAGCTACAATGAGCAGTTCTTC. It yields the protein CASSQENSYNEQFF.

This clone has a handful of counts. CDR3 sequence reads: CASSQDRGQVQPQHF. The CDR3 nucleotides are TGCGCCAGCAGCCAAGACAGGGGGCAGGTTCAGCCCCAGCATTTT. This chain connects TRBV4-1 to TRBJ1-5; 8 bases line up with TRBD1. Trimming cost V 0 bases and J 6 bases; bases outside gene matches: 4. The length of the CDR3 is 15 residues. Germline assignment: CDR1 MGHRA and CDR2 YSYEKL.

This chain's CDR3 is CASSPRLAGAGELFF. For the CDR3, the DNA is TGTGCCAGCAGCCCCCGACTAGCGGGAGCCGGGGAGCTGTTTTTT. The chain links TRBV7-3 to TRBJ2-2, with TRBD2 matching 12 bases. V gave up 5 bases and J gave up 6 bases; unmatched junction bases: 4. The germline CDR1 and CDR2 sequences are SGHTA and FQGTGA. The CDR3 totals 15 residues.

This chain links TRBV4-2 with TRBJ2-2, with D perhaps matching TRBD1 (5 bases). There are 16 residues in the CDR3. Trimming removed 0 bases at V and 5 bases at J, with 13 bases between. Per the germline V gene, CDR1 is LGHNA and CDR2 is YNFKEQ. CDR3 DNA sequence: TGTGCCAGCAGCCAAGATTCTGGGGCACTTACCGGGGAGCTGTTTTTT. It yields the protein CASSQDSGALTGELFF.

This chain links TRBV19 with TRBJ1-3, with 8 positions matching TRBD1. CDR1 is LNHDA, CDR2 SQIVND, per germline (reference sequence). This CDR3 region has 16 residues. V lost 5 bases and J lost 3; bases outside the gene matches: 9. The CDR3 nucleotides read TGTGCCAGTAGTGACGGACAGGGAAGGCGTGGAAACACCATATATTTT. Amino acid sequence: CASSDGQGRRGNTIYF.

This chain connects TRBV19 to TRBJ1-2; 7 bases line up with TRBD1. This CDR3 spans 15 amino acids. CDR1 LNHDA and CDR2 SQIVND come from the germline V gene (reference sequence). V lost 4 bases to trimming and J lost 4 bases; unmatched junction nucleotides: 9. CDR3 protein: CASSRTGTVSYGYTF. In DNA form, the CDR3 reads TGTGCCAGTAGTAGGACCGGGACAGTATCCTATGGCTACACCTTC.

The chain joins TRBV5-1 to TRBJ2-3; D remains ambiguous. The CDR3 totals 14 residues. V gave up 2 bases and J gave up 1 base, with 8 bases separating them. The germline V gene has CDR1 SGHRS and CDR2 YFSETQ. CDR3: CASSLTAGTDTQYF. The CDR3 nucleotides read TGCGCCAGCAGCTTAACCGCGGGCACAGATACGCAGTATTTT.

Here the CDR3 reads CASSFGQGAYNEQFF. The CDR3 DNA sequence: TGCGCCAGCAGCTTCGGACAGGGCGCCTACAATGAGCAGTTCTTC. The gene calls are TRBV5-1 and TRBJ2-1, with 8 nucleotides matching TRBD1. The CDR3 runs 15 residues. Per the germline V gene, CDR1 is SGHRS and CDR2 is YFSETQ. V dropped 2 bases and J dropped 2; count of bases not matched to a gene: 3.

The CDR3 region is CASNLRGDYGYTF. The CDR3 DNA reads TGTGCCAGCAACCTCAGGGGGGACTATGGCTACACCTTC. This chain joins TRBV9 and TRBJ1-2; 7 positions agree with TRBD1. V was pared by 6 bases and J by 3 bases, with 5 bases of the junction left unmatched. Germline values: CDR1 SGDLS, CDR2 YYNGEE. This CDR3 comprises 13 residues.